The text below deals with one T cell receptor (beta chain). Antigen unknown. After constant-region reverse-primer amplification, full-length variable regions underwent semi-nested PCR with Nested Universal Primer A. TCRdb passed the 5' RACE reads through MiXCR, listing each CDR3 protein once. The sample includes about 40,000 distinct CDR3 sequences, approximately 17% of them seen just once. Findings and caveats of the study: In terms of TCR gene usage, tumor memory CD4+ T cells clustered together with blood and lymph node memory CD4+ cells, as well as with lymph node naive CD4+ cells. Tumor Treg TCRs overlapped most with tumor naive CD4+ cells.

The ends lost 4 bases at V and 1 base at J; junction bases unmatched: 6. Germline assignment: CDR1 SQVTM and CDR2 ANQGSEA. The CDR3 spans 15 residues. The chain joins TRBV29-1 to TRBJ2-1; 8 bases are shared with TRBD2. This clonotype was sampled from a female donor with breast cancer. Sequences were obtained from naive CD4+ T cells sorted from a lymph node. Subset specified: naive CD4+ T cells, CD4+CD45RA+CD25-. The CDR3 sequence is CSVGTAGGSYNEQFF. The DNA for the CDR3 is TGCAGCGTTGGGACGGCGGGAGGATCCTACAATGAGCAGTTCTTC.